Listed here are 8 T cell receptor beta chains from one sample, sequenced in a study of Graves' ophthalmopathy and Graves' hyperthyroidism. As the template, RNA transcripts were used to amplify TCR beta CDR3 regions. The first-round RT-PCR employed HTBI primers together with the Qiagen OneStep RT-PCR kit. A multiplex PCR was then performed as the second round. In TCRdb, the multiplex PCR reads were re-called with MiXCR into one record per CDR3 protein. The table records tens of thousands of distinct CDR3 sequences, about half of them present only once. The sequenced material came from peripheral blood. The origin of the receptors is an adult woman with Graves' ophthalmopathy.

Ten or more counts support this clonotype. The V and J genes are TRBV11-3 and TRBJ2-3, with a tentative D call TRBD2 (6 bases). CDR1 and CDR2 (germline): SGHNT, YENEEA. Trimming cost V 3 bases and J 4 bases, with 11 bases left between them. This CDR3 has 14 residues. The CDR3 nucleotides read TGTGCCAGCAGCTTGTACGGGAGTCCAGATACGCAGTATTTT. Its protein is CASSLYGSPDTQYF.

This clonotype has at least ten counts. The chain is built from TRBV3-1 and TRBJ2-1, with 9 bases fitting TRBD2. V lost 1 base, J lost 0 bases, and 1 base stayed unmatched. Germline lookup yields CDR1 LGHDT and CDR2 YNNKEL (reference sequence). This CDR3 comprises 16 residues. Written as DNA, the CDR3 is TGTGCCAGCAGCCAAGGACTAGCGGACTCCTACAATGAGCAGTTCTTC. As protein: CASSQGLADSYNEQFF.

This clonotype came up many times. The chain uses TRBV3-1 and TRBJ2-1, with D unclear. V lost 3 bases and J lost 12, with 12 bases in between. CDR1 and CDR2 from the germline V gene are LGHDT and YNNKEL (reference sequence). CDR3 size: 12 residues. The CDR3 sequence is CASSQASGSQFF. The CDR3 DNA reads TGTGCCAGCAGCCAGGCCTCCGGGTCGCAGTTCTTC.

This chain uses TRBV7-2 with TRBJ1-1, with a tentative D call TRBD1 (5 bases). Germline V gene sequence: CDR1 SGHTA, CDR2 FQGNSA. Between the trimmed V and J ends, which lost 6 bases and 1 base, there was a span of 18 bases. The CDR3 sequence is 16 residues long. CDR3 amino acids: CASRETGGATNTEAFF. The CDR3 nucleotides are TGTGCCAGCAGGGAAACGGGGGGTGCGACGAACACTGAAGCTTTCTTT.

The genes are TRBV30 and TRBJ1-3, with D unresolved. The CDR3 contains 16 residues. Germline V gene data show CDR1 as GTSNPN and CDR2 as SVGIG (reference sequence). Trimming took off 4 bases at V and 0 bases at J, with 16 bases between the two ends. The CDR3, as DNA: TGTGCCTGGACCCATCGGACGGCGAGCTCTGGAAACACCATATATTTT. This codes for CAWTHRTASSGNTIYF.

CDR3 coding DNA: TGTGCCTGGAGTTTAGGGGGCATTGGTGAAAAACTGTTTTTT. Protein: CAWSLGGIGEKLFF. This rearrangement joins TRBV30 to TRBJ1-4; 7 bases are a match to TRBD1. V lost 2 bases and J lost 7; bases outside the gene matches: 7. The CDR3 covers 14 residues. CDR1 and CDR2 (germline): GTSNPN, SVGIG (reference sequence).

This clonotype was observed many times. V is TRBV6-5 and J is TRBJ1-1, with a tentative D call TRBD1 (6 bases). The V end was cut by 2 bases, the J end by 5 bases, with 12 bases between. From germline, CDR1 is MNHEY and CDR2 SVGAGI. This CDR3 has 14 residues. The CDR3 sequence: CASSYQRGMTEAFF. CDR3 bases: TGTGCCAGCAGTTACCAGAGGGGGATGACTGAAGCTTTCTTT.

The genes are TRBV20-1 and TRBJ2-7; perhaps TRBD2 as D (6 bases). CDR1 and CDR2 (germline): DFQATT, SNEGSKA (reference sequence). The CDR3 totals 14 residues. V was clipped by 0 bases and J by 4 bases, with 13 bases between them. The CDR3 nucleotides read TGCAGTGCTAGAGACAATAGACTAGGGTACGAGCAGTACTTC. This codes for CSARDNRLGYEQYF.